The subject of this entry is one TCR beta chain. The antigen is undetermined. Germline CDR1 DFQATT, CDR2 SNEGSKA (reference sequence). J lost 9 bases, V lost 0 bases, and 8 bases had no gene match. The CDR3 is 15 residues long. These data belong to a study of blood T cells in healthy people across ages. Study findings and constraints: Long-lived and aged donors differed, with more naive CD4+ cells and higher diversity in the long-lived.

The second PCR ran about 6 to 12 cycles with a sample-barcoded 5' primer and J-beta primers. Sequencing recovered at least 2.5 million CDR3-containing paired-end reads from each sample. A single record per CDR3 protein comes from TCRdb applying MiXCR to the 5' RACE reads. The sample records about 1.6 million distinct CDR3 sequences, 30% to 40% being singletons. The sequence was obtained from a woman in her thirties in good health. Sequences were obtained from blood. J is TRBJ1-6 and V is TRBV20-1; 7 bases match TRBD1. CDR3 coding DNA: TGCAGTGCTAGAGATATCGGCGCAGGGGGTTCACCCCTCCACTTT. Its protein product is CSARDIGAGGSPLHF.